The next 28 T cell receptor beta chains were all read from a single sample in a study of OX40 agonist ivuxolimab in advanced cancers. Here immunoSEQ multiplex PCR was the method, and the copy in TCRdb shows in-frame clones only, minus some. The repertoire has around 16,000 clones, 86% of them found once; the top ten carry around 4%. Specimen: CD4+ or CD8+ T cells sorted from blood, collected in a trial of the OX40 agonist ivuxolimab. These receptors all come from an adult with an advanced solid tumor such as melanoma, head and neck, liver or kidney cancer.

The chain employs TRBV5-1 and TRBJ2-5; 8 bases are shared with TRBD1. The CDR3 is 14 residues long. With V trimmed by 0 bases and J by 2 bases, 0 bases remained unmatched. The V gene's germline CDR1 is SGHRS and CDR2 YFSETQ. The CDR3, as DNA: TGCGCCAGCAGCTTGGGACAGGGGCAAGAGACCCAGTACTTC. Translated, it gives CASSLGQGQETQYF.

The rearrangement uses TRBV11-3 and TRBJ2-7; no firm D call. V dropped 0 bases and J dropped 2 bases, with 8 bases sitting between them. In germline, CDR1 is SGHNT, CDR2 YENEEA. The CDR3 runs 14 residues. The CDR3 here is CASSLDASTYEQYF. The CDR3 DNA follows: TGTGCCAGCAGCTTAGATGCTTCCACCTACGAGCAGTACTTC.

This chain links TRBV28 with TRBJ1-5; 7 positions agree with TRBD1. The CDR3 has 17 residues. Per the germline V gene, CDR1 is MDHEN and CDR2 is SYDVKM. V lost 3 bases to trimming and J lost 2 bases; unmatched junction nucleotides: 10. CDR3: CASSFLLRGPGNQPQHF. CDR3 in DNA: TGTGCCAGCAGTTTCCTTCTGAGGGGGCCAGGCAATCAGCCCCAGCATTTT. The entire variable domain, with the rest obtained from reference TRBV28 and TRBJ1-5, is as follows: DVKVTQSSRYLVKRTGEKVFLECVQDMDHENMFWYRQDPGLGLRLIYFSYDVKMKEKGDIPEGYSVSREKKERFSLILESASTNQTSMYLCASSFLLRGPGNQPQHFGDGTRLSIL.

CDR3 DNA: TGTGCCATCAGTGAACAGGGGGCTGGGGAGCTGTTTTTT. Translation: CAISEQGAGELFF. V gene TRBV10-3 combines with J gene TRBJ2-2, with TRBD1 matching over 9 bases. The V and J ends lost 3 bases and 8 bases, in that order; junction bases with no gene match: 1. The V gene's germline CDR1 is ENHRY and CDR2 SYGVKD. The CDR3 is 13 amino acids.

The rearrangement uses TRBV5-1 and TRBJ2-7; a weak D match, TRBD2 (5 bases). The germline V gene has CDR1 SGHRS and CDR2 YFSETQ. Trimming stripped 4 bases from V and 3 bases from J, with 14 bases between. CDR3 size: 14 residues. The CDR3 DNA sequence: TGCGCCAGCAGCCCCCTGACGGGGAACTACGAGCAGTACTTC. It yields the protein CASSPLTGNYEQYF.

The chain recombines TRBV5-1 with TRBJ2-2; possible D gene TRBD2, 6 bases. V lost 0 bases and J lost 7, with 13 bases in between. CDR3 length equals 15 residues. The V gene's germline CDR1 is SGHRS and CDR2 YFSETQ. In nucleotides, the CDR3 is TGCGCCAGCAGCTTGGGCGGGGCGTCGGTCGGGGAGCTGTTTTTT. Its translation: CASSLGGASVGELFF.

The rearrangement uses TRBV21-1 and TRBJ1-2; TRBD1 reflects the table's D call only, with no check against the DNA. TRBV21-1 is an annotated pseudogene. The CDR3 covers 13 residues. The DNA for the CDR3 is TGTGCCAGCAGCTGGCTGGGCGCGCAGGGCTACACCTTC. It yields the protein CASSWLGAQGYTF.

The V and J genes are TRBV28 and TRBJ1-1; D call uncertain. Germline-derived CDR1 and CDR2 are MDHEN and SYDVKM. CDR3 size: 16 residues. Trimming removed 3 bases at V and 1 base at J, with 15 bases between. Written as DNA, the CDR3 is TGTGCCAGCAGTTTGGCGGCCGGGGTATGGAACACTGAAGCTTTCTTT. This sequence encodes CASSLAAGVWNTEAFF.

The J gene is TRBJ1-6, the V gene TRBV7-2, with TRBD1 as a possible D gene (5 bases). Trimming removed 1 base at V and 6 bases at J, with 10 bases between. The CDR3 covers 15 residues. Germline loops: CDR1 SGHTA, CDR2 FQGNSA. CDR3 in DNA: TGTGCCAGCAGCTTAGTAACAGGCGGTAATTCACCCCTCCACTTT. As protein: CASSLVTGGNSPLHF. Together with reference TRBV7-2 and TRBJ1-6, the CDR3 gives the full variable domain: GAGVSQSPSNKVTEKGKDVELRCDPISGHTALYWYRQSLGQGLEFLIYFQGNSAPDKSGLPSDRFSAERTGGSVSTLTIQRTQQEDSAVYLCASSLVTGGNSPLHFGNGTRLTVT.

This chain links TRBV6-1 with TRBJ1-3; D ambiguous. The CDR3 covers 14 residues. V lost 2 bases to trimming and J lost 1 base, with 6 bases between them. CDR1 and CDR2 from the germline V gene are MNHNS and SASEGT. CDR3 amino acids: CASSEPFSGNTIYF. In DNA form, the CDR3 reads TGTGCCAGCAGTGAACCTTTTTCTGGAAACACCATATATTTT.

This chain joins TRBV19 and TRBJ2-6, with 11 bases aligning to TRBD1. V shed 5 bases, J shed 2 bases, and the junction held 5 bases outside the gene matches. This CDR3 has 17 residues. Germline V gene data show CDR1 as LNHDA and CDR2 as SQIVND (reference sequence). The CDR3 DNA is TGTGCCAGTAGTGTTCCGGGACAGGGGGCTGGGGCCAACGTCCTGACTTTC. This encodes CASSVPGQGAGANVLTF.

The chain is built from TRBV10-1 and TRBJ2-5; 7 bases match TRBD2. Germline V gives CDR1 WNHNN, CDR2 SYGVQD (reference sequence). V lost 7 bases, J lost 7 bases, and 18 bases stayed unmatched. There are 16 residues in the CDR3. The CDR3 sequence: CASKGGSSGKVTTQYF. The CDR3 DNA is TGCGCCAGCAAGGGAGGGTCTAGTGGGAAAGTAACGACCCAGTACTTC.

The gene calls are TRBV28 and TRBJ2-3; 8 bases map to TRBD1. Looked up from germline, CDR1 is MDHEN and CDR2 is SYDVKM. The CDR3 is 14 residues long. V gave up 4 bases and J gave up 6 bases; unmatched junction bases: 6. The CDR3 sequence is CASSSTGGSDTQYF. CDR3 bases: TGTGCCAGCAGTTCTACAGGGGGATCTGATACGCAGTATTTT.

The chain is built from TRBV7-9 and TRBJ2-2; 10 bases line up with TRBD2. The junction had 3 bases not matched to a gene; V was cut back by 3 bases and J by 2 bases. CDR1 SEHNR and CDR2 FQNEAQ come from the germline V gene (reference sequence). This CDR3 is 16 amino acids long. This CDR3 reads CASSFQREGNTGELFF. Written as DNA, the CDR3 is TGTGCCAGCAGCTTCCAGCGGGAGGGAAACACCGGGGAGCTGTTTTTT.

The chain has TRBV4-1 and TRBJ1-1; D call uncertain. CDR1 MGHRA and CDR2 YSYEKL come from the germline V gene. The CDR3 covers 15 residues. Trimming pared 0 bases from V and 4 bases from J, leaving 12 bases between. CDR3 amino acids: CASSQDGGYRTEAFF. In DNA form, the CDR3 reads TGCGCCAGCAGCCAAGATGGAGGGTATCGCACTGAAGCTTTCTTT.

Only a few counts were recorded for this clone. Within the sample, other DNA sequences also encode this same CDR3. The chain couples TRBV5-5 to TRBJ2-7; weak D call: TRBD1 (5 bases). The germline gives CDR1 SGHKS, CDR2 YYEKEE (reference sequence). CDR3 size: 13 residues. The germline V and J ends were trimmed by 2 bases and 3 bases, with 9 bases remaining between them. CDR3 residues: CASSFTGDYEQYF. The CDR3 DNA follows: TGTGCCAGCAGCTTTACAGGAGACTACGAGCAGTACTTC.

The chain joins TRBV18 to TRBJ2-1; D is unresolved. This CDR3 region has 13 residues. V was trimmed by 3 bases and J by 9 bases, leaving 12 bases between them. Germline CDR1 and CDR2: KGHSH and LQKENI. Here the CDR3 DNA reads TGTGCCAGCTCACCTTTGCAGGTTGGTGAGCAGTTCTTC. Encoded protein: CASSPLQVGEQFF.

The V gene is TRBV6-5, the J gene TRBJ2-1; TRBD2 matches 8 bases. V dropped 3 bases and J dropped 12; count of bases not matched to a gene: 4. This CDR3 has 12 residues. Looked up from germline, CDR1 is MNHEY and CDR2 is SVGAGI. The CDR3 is CASSYNGGGQFF. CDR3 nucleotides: TGTGCCAGCAGTTATAACGGGGGGGGGCAGTTCTTC.

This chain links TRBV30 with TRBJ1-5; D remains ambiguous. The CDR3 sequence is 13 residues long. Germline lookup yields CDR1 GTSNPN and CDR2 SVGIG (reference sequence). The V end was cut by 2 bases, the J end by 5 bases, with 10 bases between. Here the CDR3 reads CAWSLAMHQPQHF. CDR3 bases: TGTGCCTGGAGTTTGGCGATGCATCAGCCCCAGCATTTT.

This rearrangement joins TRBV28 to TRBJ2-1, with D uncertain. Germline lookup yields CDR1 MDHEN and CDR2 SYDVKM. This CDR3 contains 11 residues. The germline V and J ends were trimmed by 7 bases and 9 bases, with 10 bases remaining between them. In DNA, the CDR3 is TGTGCCAGCACCCTGGGCCCTGAGCAGTTCTTC. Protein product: CASTLGPEQFF.

The CDR3 coding sequence is TGTGCCAGTAGTGTATATGCGACACAAAGTCGGGCCAACGTCCTGACTTTC. Amino acids: CASSVYATQSRANVLTF. The rearrangement links TRBV19 to TRBJ2-6; D not certain. Trimming removed 5 bases at V and 5 bases at J, with 19 bases between. The CDR3 loop spans 17 amino acids. The germline CDR1 and CDR2 sequences are LNHDA and SQIVND (reference sequence).

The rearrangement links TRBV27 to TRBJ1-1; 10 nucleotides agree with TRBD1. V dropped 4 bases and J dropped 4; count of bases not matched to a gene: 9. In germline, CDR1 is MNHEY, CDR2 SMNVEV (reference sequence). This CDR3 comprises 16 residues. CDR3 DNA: TGTGCCAGCAGTTACCCGACAGGGGGCCGCGTCACTGAAGCTTTCTTT. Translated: CASSYPTGGRVTEAFF.

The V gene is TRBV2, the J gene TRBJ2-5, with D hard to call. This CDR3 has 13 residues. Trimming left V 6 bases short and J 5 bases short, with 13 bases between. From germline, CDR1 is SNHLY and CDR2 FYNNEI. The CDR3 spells CASRGAVGETQYF. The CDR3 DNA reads TGTGCCAGCAGGGGTGCTGTAGGTGAGACCCAGTACTTC. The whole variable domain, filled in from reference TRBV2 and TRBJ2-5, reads EPEVTQTPSHQVTQMGQEVILRCVPISNHLYFYWYRQILGQKVEFLVSFYNNEISEKSEIFDDQFSVERPDGSNFTLKIRSTKLEDSAMYFCASRGAVGETQYFGPGTRLLVL.

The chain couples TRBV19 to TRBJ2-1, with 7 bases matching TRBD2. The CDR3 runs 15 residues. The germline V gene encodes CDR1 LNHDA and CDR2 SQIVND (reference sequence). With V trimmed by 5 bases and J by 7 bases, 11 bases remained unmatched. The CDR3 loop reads CASSPGTTQRNEQFF. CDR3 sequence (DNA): TGTGCCAGTAGTCCCGGGACTACCCAAAGGAATGAGCAGTTCTTC.

CDR3: CASSSTGTGNTGELFF. The CDR3 DNA follows: TGCGCCAGCAGCTCTACAGGGACAGGCAACACCGGGGAGCTGTTTTTT. V usage is TRBV5-1 and J usage is TRBJ2-2; 8 bases map to TRBD1. Trimming at V came to 3 bases and at J to 2 bases, leaving 6 bases not matched to a gene. The CDR3 has 16 amino acids. Germline V gives CDR1 SGHRS, CDR2 YFSETQ.

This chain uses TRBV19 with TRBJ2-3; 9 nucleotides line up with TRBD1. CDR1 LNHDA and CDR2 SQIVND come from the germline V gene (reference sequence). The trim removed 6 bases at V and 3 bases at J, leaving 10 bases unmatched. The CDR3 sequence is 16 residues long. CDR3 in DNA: TGTGCCAGTAGCGAGGGAAGGACAGGGGTTACAGATACGCAGTATTTT. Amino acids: CASSEGRTGVTDTQYF. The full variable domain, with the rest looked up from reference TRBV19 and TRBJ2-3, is DGGITQSPKYLFRKEGQNVTLSCEQNLNHDAMYWYRQDPGQGLRLIYYSQIVNDFQKGDIAEGYSVSREKKESFPLTVTSAQKNPTAFYLCASSEGRTGVTDTQYFGPGTRLTVL.

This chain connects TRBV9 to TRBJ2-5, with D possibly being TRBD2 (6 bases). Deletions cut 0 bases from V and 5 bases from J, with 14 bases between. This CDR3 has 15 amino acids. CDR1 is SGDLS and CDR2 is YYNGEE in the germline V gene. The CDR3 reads CASSVAEGGRETQYF. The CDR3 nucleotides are TGTGCCAGCAGCGTAGCGGAGGGAGGTAGGGAGACCCAGTACTTC.

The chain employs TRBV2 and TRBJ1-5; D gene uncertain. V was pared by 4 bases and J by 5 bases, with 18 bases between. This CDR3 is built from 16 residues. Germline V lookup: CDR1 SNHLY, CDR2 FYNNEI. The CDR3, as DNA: TGTGCCAGCAGTGGGACCCCGAAAAAGAACTATCAGCCCCAGCATTTT. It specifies CASSGTPKKNYQPQHF.